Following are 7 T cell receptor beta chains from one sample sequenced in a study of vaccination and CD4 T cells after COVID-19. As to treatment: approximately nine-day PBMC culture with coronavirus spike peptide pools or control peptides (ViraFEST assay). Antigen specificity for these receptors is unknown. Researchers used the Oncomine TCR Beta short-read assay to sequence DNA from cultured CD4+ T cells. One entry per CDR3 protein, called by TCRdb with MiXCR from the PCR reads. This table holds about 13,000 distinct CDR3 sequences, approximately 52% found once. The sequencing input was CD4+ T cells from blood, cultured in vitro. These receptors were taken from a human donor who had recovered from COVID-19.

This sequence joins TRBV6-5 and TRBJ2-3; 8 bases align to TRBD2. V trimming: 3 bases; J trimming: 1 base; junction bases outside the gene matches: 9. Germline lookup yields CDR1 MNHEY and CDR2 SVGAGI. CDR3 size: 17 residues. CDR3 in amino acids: CASSYSLLTSGTDTQYF. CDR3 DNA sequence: TGTGCCAGCAGTTATTCCCTTTTGACTAGCGGCACAGATACGCAGTATTTT.

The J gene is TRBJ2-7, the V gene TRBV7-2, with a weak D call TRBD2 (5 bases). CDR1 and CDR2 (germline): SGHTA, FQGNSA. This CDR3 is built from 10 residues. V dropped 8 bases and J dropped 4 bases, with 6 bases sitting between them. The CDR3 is CASGGYEQYF. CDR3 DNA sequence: TGTGCCAGCGGAGGTTACGAGCAGTACTTC.

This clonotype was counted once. In DNA form, the CDR3 reads TGTGCCAGCTCACCACCGGGACTGCCTAACTATGGCTACACCTTC. It yields the protein CASSPPGLPNYGYTF. The chain joins TRBV18 to TRBJ1-2; possible D gene TRBD1, 5 bases. Trimming removed 0 bases from V and 0 bases from J, with 8 bases in between. Germline CDR1 KGHSH, CDR2 LQKENI. CDR3 length: 15 residues.

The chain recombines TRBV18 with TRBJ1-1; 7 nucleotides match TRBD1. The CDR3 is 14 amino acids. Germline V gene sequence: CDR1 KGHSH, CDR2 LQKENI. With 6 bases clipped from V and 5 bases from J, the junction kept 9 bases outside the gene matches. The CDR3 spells CASSRGGQGTEAFF. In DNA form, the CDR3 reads TGTGCCAGCTCGCGAGGGGGCCAAGGGACTGAAGCTTTCTTT.

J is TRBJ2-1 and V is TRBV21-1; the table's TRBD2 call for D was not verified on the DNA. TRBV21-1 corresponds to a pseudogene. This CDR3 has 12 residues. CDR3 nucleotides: TGTGCCATCACTAGCGGGAGGAATGAGCAGTTCTTC. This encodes CAITSGRNEQFF.

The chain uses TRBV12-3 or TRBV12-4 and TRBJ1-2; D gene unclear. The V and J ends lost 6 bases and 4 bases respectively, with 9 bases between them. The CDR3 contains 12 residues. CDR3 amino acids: CASSNLGYGYTF. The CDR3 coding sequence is TGTGCCAGCAGCAATCTGGGCTATGGCTACACCTTC.

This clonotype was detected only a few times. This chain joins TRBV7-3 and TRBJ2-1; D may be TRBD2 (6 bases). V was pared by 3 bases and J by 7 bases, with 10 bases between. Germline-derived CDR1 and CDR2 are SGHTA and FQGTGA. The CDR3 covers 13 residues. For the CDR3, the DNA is TGTGCCAGCAGCTTGGCTAGCGAAAATGAGCAGTTCTTC. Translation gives CASSLASENEQFF.